This is a list of T cell receptor beta chains from one sample in a study of cytomegalovirus exposure and HLA in healthy donors. Clones were read by immunoSEQ multiplex PCR, and TCRdb kept only the in-frame ones, dropping some. The table lists 130,000 or so clones. Sequencing was carried out using PBMCs. The origin of the receptors is a woman aged 40 to 50 in good health and CMV-seropositive. The CDR3 runs from the conserved cysteine through the conserved F or W. D genes are given only for firm matches.

D	V	J	DNA	CDR3
TRBD1	TRBV7-9	TRBJ2-7	TGTGCCAGCAGCACGACTTCGGGACAGCAGCTCTACGAGCAGTACTTC	CASSTTSGQQLYEQYF
-	TRBV9	TRBJ1-3	TGTGCCAGCAGCAGACGACAGGACGCCAGATCTGGAAACACCATATATTTT	CASSRRQDARSGNTIYF
-	TRBV7-3	TRBJ2-2	TGTGCCAGCAGCCCCCAACCCGGAGGCACCGGGGAGCTGTTTTTT	CASSPQPGGTGELFF
TRBD1	TRBV27	TRBJ1-4	TGTGCCAGCAGCCCCGGGACAGCAACTAATGAAAAACTGTTTTTT	CASSPGTATNEKLFF
TRBD1	TRBV4-1	TRBJ1-5	TGCGCCAGCAGCCAAGTGGGACAGGGGCGCCAGCCCCAGCATTTT	CASSQVGQGRQPQHF
-	TRBV5-5	TRBJ1-1	TGTGCCAGCAGTTTCGTCCCAGAGAACACTGAAGCTTTCTTT	CASSFVPENTEAFF
TRBD2	TRBV5-4	TRBJ2-1	TGTGCCAGCAGCCTCGATAGCGGGAGGGCCTACAATGAGCAGTTCTTC	CASSLDSGRAYNEQFF
-	TRBV25-1	TRBJ1-6	TGTGCCAGCAGTGATATAGGGGAGGGGTCACCCCTCCACTTT	CASSDIGEGSPLHF
TRBD2	TRBV4-1	TRBJ2-3	TGCGCCAGCAGCCAACCCTTAGCGGGAGACCCAGATACGCAGTATTTT	CASSQPLAGDPDTQYF
-	TRBV5-1	TRBJ2-1	TGCGCCAGCAGCTTTTCGTCGGGAGTGAGTCCCTACAATGAGCAGTTCTTC	CASSFSSGVSPYNEQFF
TRBD2	TRBV4-3	TRBJ2-3	TGCGCCAGCAGCCAAGTAGCGGGAGGGGGGGATACGCAGTATTTT	CASSQVAGGGDTQYF
TRBD2	TRBV7-6	TRBJ2-1	TGTGCCAGCAGCTTTTCAAGGCGACTAGCGGGATACAATGAGCAGTTCTTC	CASSFSRRLAGYNEQFF
TRBD2	TRBV28	TRBJ2-1	TGTGCCAGCAGTTTGAGGACTAGCTTCAATGAGCAGTTCTTC	CASSLRTSFNEQFF
-	TRBV5-4	TRBJ1-1	TGTGCCAGCAGCTTAGGGGGGGCGCGGGCCCTGAACACTGAAGCTTTCTTT	CASSLGGARALNTEAFF
TRBD2	TRBV30	TRBJ2-7	TGTGCCTGGAGTCCCCGACTAGCGGGAGACCCCTACGAGCAGTACTTC	CAWSPRLAGDPYEQYF
-	TRBV9	TRBJ2-7	TGTGCCAGCAGCGTAGCAGGGGCGAGCTACGAGCAGTACTTC	CASSVAGASYEQYF
-	TRBV2	TRBJ1-1	TGTGCCAGCAGTGTAAGGGGCGCGGTTACTGAAGCTTTCTTT	CASSVRGAVTEAFF
TRBD2	TRBV29-1	TRBJ2-3	TGCAGCGTTTCTAGCGGAACTAGCACAGATACGCAGTATTTT	CSVSSGTSTDTQYF
TRBD2	TRBV27	TRBJ2-2	TGTGCCAGCAGTTTATCTTGGGGGGGTGTCGGGGAGCTGTTTTTT	CASSLSWGGVGELFF
-	TRBV19	TRBJ1-2	TGTGCCAGTAGTTTTACAGGAACTAACTATGGCTACACCTTC	CASSFTGTNYGYTF
-	TRBV29-1	TRBJ1-5	TGCAGCGTTGAGGTTACTGGGGCGGGGGCCGGCAATCAGCCCCAGCATTTT	CSVEVTGAGAGNQPQHF
TRBD2	TRBV7-9	TRBJ2-1	TGTGCCAGCAGCCCCGGAGGGCTAGCGGTAGACAATGAGCAGTTCTTC	CASSPGGLAVDNEQFF
-	TRBV19	TRBJ1-2	TGTGCCAGTAGTACCGGGGGGGGTAACTATGGCTACACCTTC	CASSTGGGNYGYTF
TRBD1	TRBV4-2	TRBJ1-2	TGTGCCAGCAGCCAAGAGAACAGGGGTGGGGACGGCTACACCTTC	CASSQENRGGDGYTF
-	TRBV28	TRBJ2-7	TGTGCCAGCGGGGGTGGGGGGTCCTTTAGGGAGCAGTACTTC	CASGGGGSFREQYF
TRBD2	TRBV5-1	TRBJ2-7	TGCGCCAGCAGCTCGAATAGCGGGATACCCTACGAGCAGTACTTC	CASSSNSGIPYEQYF
-	TRBV27	TRBJ2-3	TGTGCCAGCAGTTATTCATCAGATACGCAGTATTTT	CASSYSSDTQYF
TRBD2	TRBV5-1	TRBJ2-2	TGCGCCAGCAGCTTGGAGGCTAGCGGGACCGGGGAGCTGTTTTTT	CASSLEASGTGELFF
-	TRBV7-2	TRBJ2-2	TGTGCCAGCACCCCTGGTCTGGCGGGAAGGAACACCGGGGAGCTGTTTTTT	CASTPGLAGRNTGELFF
TRBD1	TRBV6-6	TRBJ1-2	TGTGCCAGCAGTTTACGACAGGGGGCATTTGGCTACACCTTC	CASSLRQGAFGYTF
-	TRBV10-3	TRBJ1-1	TGTGCCATCAGTGATCGCGGAGGGCAACAAGCTTTCTTT	CAISDRGGQQAFF
TRBD2	TRBV27	TRBJ2-1	TGTGCCAGCAGTTTATTAGCGGGAGCTTCCTACAATGAGCAGTTCTTC	CASSLLAGASYNEQFF
-	TRBV2	TRBJ2-3	TGTGCCAGCCCTCGGAGGGGATCTAGCACAGATACGCAGTATTTT	CASPRRGSSTDTQYF
-	TRBV7-9	TRBJ1-5	TGTGCCAGCAGCTCAACCGACAGTCAGGATCAGCCCCAGCATTTT	CASSSTDSQDQPQHF
-	TRBV7-2	TRBJ2-1	TGTGCCAGCAGCTTACGGGGGGCTAGCTCCTACAATGAGCAGTTCTTC	CASSLRGASSYNEQFF
TRBD1	TRBV6-1	TRBJ1-2	TGTGCCAGCAGTCAGGAACAGGGGTATGGCTACACCTTC	CASSQEQGYGYTF
TRBD2	TRBV19	TRBJ2-1	TGTGCCAGTAGTATAGTGGGACTAGCGGAACTGAGCTCCTACAATGAGCAGTTCTTC	CASSIVGLAELSSYNEQFF
TRBD2	TRBV5-4	TRBJ2-3	TGTGCCAGCAGCTTGACTAGCGGCACAGATACGCAGTATTTT	CASSLTSGTDTQYF
-	TRBV14	TRBJ1-1	TGTGCCAGCAGAGGAGGAGGGAGGTCCACTGAAGCTTTCTTT	CASRGGGRSTEAFF
-	TRBV28	TRBJ1-1	TGTGCCAGCACAATCCCGGGCACTGAAGCTTTCTTT	CASTIPGTEAFF
-	TRBV5-4	TRBJ1-4	TGTGCCAGCAGCTCGGCCTCTACGGGTGAAAAACTGTTTTTT	CASSSASTGEKLFF
-	TRBV10-2	TRBJ1-3	TGCGCCAGCAGTTTAACAGCAACCTCTGGAAACACCATATATTTT	CASSLTATSGNTIYF
-	TRBV7-6	TRBJ2-1	TGTGCCAGCAGCCAACAGGACCTTCTCGCAGGGTACAATGAGCAGTTCTTC	CASSQQDLLAGYNEQFF
-	TRBV10-3	TRBJ2-3	TGTGCCACCGTGGACAGACTCACAGATACGCAGTATTTT	CATVDRLTDTQYF
-	TRBV4-1	TRBJ1-3	TGCGCCAGCAGCCAAGTTCTGGTCCTTGGGGCCTCTGGAAACACCATATATTTT	CASSQVLVLGASGNTIYF
TRBD2	TRBV9	TRBJ2-2	TGTGCCAGCAGCGGACAAGTAGCGGGAGAGGTGCCCGGGGAGCTGTTTTTT	CASSGQVAGEVPGELFF
TRBD2	TRBV28	TRBJ2-3	TGTGCCAGCCTAGCGGTAGCAGATACGCAGTATTTT	CASLAVADTQYF
-	TRBV29-1	TRBJ2-3	TGCAGCGTTGAACCTAGACTCACAGATACGCAGTATTTT	CSVEPRLTDTQYF
TRBD2	TRBV7-2	TRBJ2-3	TGTGCCAGCAGCTTAGTACTAGCGGGAGGGATTAACACAGATACGCAGTATTTT	CASSLVLAGGINTDTQYF
-	TRBV5-4	TRBJ2-3	TGTGCCAGCAGCAGGCAGGCAGGGGGGAGAGATACGCAGTATTTT	CASSRQAGGRDTQYF
-	TRBV9	TRBJ2-3	TGTGCCAGCAGCGTTACTGTCACAGATACGCAGTATTTT	CASSVTVTDTQYF
TRBD2	TRBV7-2	TRBJ2-1	TGTGCCAGCAGCTTTCGTAGCGGGAGCGCTGAGCAGTTCTTC	CASSFRSGSAEQFF
-	TRBV30	TRBJ1-1	TGTGCCTGGAGGCCAGCTCCCCGGGGCACTGAAGCTTTCTTT	CAWRPAPRGTEAFF